Below, one T cell receptor beta chain is given with its context. In its sample, this clone was seen once. The antigen this receptor binds is unknown. Per-nucleotide qualities are absent, and no much larger clonotype sits a single base away. This entry belongs to a study of blood T cell repertoires in COVID-19 (dated by TCRdb to between 2020 and 2021). In terms of the full investigation: Samples covering the acute and convalescent phases of COVID-19 were provided by collaborators in the United States, Italy and Spain. The material from the prospective study consisted of cDNA or gDNA derived from T cells, B-cell-depleted T cells, or PBMCs. The dataset comprised deeply sampled blood TCRbeta repertoires from subjects exposed to, actively infected with, or recovered from COVID-19. The repertoires were released in a freely available public database meant as a resource for research on the immune response to SARS-CoV-2. Samples came from the ongoing ImmuneRACE study (first 160 participants) plus 1,254 subjects from 6 global collaborators. Nearly every sample came with metadata listing a de-identified subject ID, COVID-19 status, age in years and sex. HLA class I and class II types, where available, came from metadata supplied by the sample provider rather than from assay-based typing.

Broad study findings and their caveats: The amount of clinical and demographic metadata varied by source and participant and was provided uncurated.

CDR1 and CDR2, looked up from the germline V gene (reference sequence), are MNHNY and SVGAGI. For this chain, trimming is 2 bases at the V end and 4 bases at the J end, and the number of junction bases without a gene match is 5. The CDR3 spans 15 residues, from the cysteine through the phenylalanine. CDR3 DNA only is kept here, 45 bases in frame from base 1. TCRbeta CDR3 regions were amplified from genomic DNA using the immunoSEQ Assay, a bias-controlled multiplex PCR. The paper's data handling went like this. The number of nucleated cells in each sample was estimated from the amplification of reference gene primers within the assay. Sequence reads were collapsed and filtered to measure the absolute abundance of every unique TCRbeta CDR3 rearrangement. For each sample, productive Simpson clonality was calculated as the square root of Simpson's diversity index over productive rearrangements. TCRdb took this table from immuneACCESS and kept in-frame rearrangements with V and J called. Such tables lack part of the clones; where checked against another copy, unresolved V genes explain under half of the gap, and the rest is unexplained. The V and J calls and the clone size are those of that table, but D and trimming were determined from the DNA. The sample table shows about 110,000 clones, and roughly 82% are seen once. The ten largest clones capture roughly 7.7% of the sample.

Collaborating institutions collected whole blood in K2EDTA tubes following their own protocols. For TCRbeta analysis, collaborator samples were shipped as frozen whole blood, as isolated PBMCs, or as DNA extracted from either sample type. The sequence was obtained from a woman over 75 with active or convalescent COVID-19. Specimen: peripheral blood. Here the chain combines TRBV6-6 and TRBJ2-1; TRBD2 agrees with 7 junctional bases. The DNA sequence is as follows: TGTGCCAGCAGTTACGGCGGGAGCCAATACAATGAGCAGTTCTTC. It encodes CASSYGGSQYNEQFF.